The 4 T cell receptor beta chains listed next were all sequenced from one sample in a study of cytomegalovirus exposure and HLA in healthy donors. The primer mix had 60 Vbeta and 13 Jbeta primers. Profiling relied on immunoSEQ multiplex PCR, and the TCRdb table lists in-frame clones only, not all of them. Seen here are 50,000 or so clones, about three quarters observed once, and the top ten hold less than 3%. The sequencing sample was made of PBMCs. The receptors originated from a female donor in good health and CMV-seronegative.

The genes are TRBV18 and TRBJ2-5, with 7 bases that match TRBD1. The J call may be incorrect, as the DNA end agrees better with TRBJ2-7. The CDR3 is 14 residues long. The germline V gene has CDR1 KGHSH and CDR2 LQKENI. The CDR3 coding sequence is TGTGCCAGCTCACCACCAGGGGGCGCCTACGAGCAGTACTTC. Translation gives CASSPPGGAYEQYF.

The V call is TRBV19, the J call TRBJ2-1; weak D call: TRBD2 (5 bases). CDR3 length: 15 amino acids. With 2 bases removed from V and 7 bases from J, the gap between germline ends came to 15 bases. Germline assignment: CDR1 LNHDA and CDR2 SQIVND (reference sequence). The CDR3 reads CASSILAGARNEQFF. Here the CDR3 DNA reads TGTGCCAGTAGTATACTAGCCGGTGCTAGGAATGAGCAGTTCTTC. The full variable domain, in which reference TRBV19 and TRBJ2-1 provide the parts outside the CDR3, is DGGITQSPKYLFRKEGQNVTLSCEQNLNHDAMYWYRQDPGQGLRLIYYSQIVNDFQKGDIAEGYSVSREKKESFPLTVTSAQKNPTAFYLCASSILAGARNEQFFGPGTRLTVL.

The chain has TRBV21-1 and TRBJ2-5; the DNA was not compared with TRBD2, the D call given in the table. TRBV21-1 is a pseudogene segment. The CDR3 has 13 amino acids. The CDR3 spells CATFLAAQETQYF. CDR3 nucleotide sequence: TGTGCCACCTTCCTAGCGGCCCAAGAGACCCAGTACTTC.

This clone was found a few times. The chain carries TRBV7-9 and TRBJ1-1; tentative D call: TRBD1 (6 bases). There are 13 residues in the CDR3. Per germline, CDR1 SEHNR and CDR2 FQNEAQ (reference sequence). Trimming took 2 bases from V and 9 from J, leaving 13 bases between them. The chain's CDR3 is CASSLSVQGQAFF. CDR3 in DNA: TGTGCCAGCAGCTTATCGGTACAGGGACAAGCTTTCTTT.